The rows below give T cell receptor beta chains drawn from one sample of a study of blood T cell repertoires in COVID-19. Libraries were prepared by immunoSEQ multiplex PCR; TCRdb keeps only in-frame clonotypes and omits some of them. The table lists approximately 210,000 clones, 80% of them singletons. The sequenced material came from PBMCs or T cells enriched from blood (not recorded which). The receptors shown here come from a young man with acute COVID-19. Both conserved end residues are part of each CDR3. Fields, in order: clone size, CDR3 length, V gene, J gene, D gene, CDR3 protein, CDR3 DNA. The D gene is left open where the match is weak. Not every row has a clone size; where given, it reads once, few, many or a size class.

clone size: NA; CDR3 length: 13; V gene: TRBV10-3; J gene: TRBJ1-2; D gene: NA; CDR3 protein: CAIKLEGPRGYTF; CDR3 DNA: TGTGCCATCAAACTCGAGGGCCCTAGAGGCTACACCTTC
clone size: few; CDR3 length: 15; V gene: TRBV5-4; J gene: TRBJ2-1; D gene: NA; CDR3 protein: CASQGGPAGYNEQFF; CDR3 DNA: TGTGCCAGTCAGGGGGGCCCGGCAGGATACAATGAGCAGTTCTTC
clone size: NA; CDR3 length: 15; V gene: TRBV10-3; J gene: TRBJ1-4; D gene: TRBD1; CDR3 protein: CAISVKQGSNEKLFF; CDR3 DNA: TGTGCCATCAGCGTTAAACAGGGGTCTAATGAAAAACTGTTTTTT
clone size: NA; CDR3 length: 13; V gene: TRBV4-1; J gene: TRBJ2-3; D gene: NA; CDR3 protein: CASSPSQADTQYF; CDR3 DNA: TGCGCCAGCAGCCCCTCACAGGCAGATACGCAGTATTTT
clone size: NA; CDR3 length: 13; V gene: TRBV3-1/TRBV3-2; J gene: TRBJ1-2; D gene: NA; CDR3 protein: CASSQPGRYGYTF; CDR3 DNA: TGTGCCAGCAGCCAACCAGGGCGTTATGGCTACACCTTC
clone size: NA; CDR3 length: 15; V gene: TRBV15; J gene: TRBJ2-1; D gene: NA; CDR3 protein: CATSRSQEKGNEQFF; CDR3 DNA: TGTGCCACCAGCAGAAGTCAGGAAAAAGGAAATGAGCAGTTCTTC
clone size: NA; CDR3 length: 13; V gene: TRBV30; J gene: TRBJ1-5; D gene: TRBD1; CDR3 protein: CAWSGQGPQPQHF; CDR3 DNA: TGTGCCTGGAGTGGACAGGGACCCCAGCCCCAGCATTTT
clone size: NA; CDR3 length: 16; V gene: TRBV6-1; J gene: TRBJ2-3; D gene: NA; CDR3 protein: CASSVWGPEATDTQYF; CDR3 DNA: TGTGCCAGCAGTGTTTGGGGGCCCGAGGCCACAGATACGCAGTATTTT
clone size: NA; CDR3 length: 13; V gene: TRBV3-1/TRBV3-2; J gene: TRBJ1-2; D gene: NA; CDR3 protein: CASSPTINYGYTF; CDR3 DNA: TGTGCCAGCAGCCCGACAATTAACTATGGCTACACCTTC
clone size: NA; CDR3 length: 13; V gene: TRBV9; J gene: TRBJ2-7; D gene: NA; CDR3 protein: CASSVAGSYEQYF; CDR3 DNA: TGTGCCAGCAGCGTAGCGGGGTCCTACGAGCAGTACTTC
clone size: NA; CDR3 length: 17; V gene: TRBV5-4; J gene: TRBJ1-1; D gene: TRBD1; CDR3 protein: CASSPGGTGVLNTEAFF; CDR3 DNA: TGTGCCAGCAGCCCGGGTGGGACAGGAGTTTTGAACACTGAAGCTTTCTTT
clone size: NA; CDR3 length: 13; V gene: TRBV3-1/TRBV3-2; J gene: TRBJ1-2; D gene: NA; CDR3 protein: CASSPGSNYGYTF; CDR3 DNA: TGTGCCAGCAGCCCCGGTTCTAACTATGGCTACACCTTC
clone size: few; CDR3 length: 13; V gene: TRBV12-3/TRBV12-4; J gene: TRBJ1-5; D gene: TRBD1; CDR3 protein: CASDRGPNQPQHF; CDR3 DNA: TGTGCCTCCGACAGGGGCCCGAATCAGCCCCAGCATTTT
clone size: NA; CDR3 length: 14; V gene: TRBV5-1; J gene: TRBJ1-4; D gene: NA; CDR3 protein: CASSFTGEKEKLFF; CDR3 DNA: TGCGCCAGCAGCTTCACGGGGGAGAAAGAAAAACTGTTTTTT
clone size: NA; CDR3 length: 13; V gene: TRBV6-5; J gene: TRBJ2-2; D gene: NA; CDR3 protein: CASLTANTGELFF; CDR3 DNA: TGTGCCAGCCTTACAGCGAACACCGGGGAGCTGTTTTTT
clone size: NA; CDR3 length: 16; V gene: TRBV27; J gene: TRBJ2-7; D gene: NA; CDR3 protein: CASSLDPGQSTYEQYF; CDR3 DNA: TGTGCCAGCAGTTTAGACCCTGGACAGTCCACCTACGAGCAGTACTTC
clone size: few; CDR3 length: 15; V gene: TRBV9; J gene: TRBJ2-1; D gene: TRBD2; CDR3 protein: CASSPASGYYNEQFF; CDR3 DNA: TGTGCCAGCAGCCCGGCTAGCGGATATTACAATGAGCAGTTCTTC
clone size: NA; CDR3 length: 13; V gene: TRBV14; J gene: TRBJ1-2; D gene: NA; CDR3 protein: CASSATGFYGYTF; CDR3 DNA: TGTGCCAGCAGCGCTACAGGGTTCTATGGCTACACCTTC
clone size: NA; CDR3 length: 16; V gene: TRBV20-1; J gene: TRBJ2-7; D gene: TRBD1; CDR3 protein: CSASGPSGTGAYEQYF; CDR3 DNA: TGCAGTGCTAGTGGCCCCTCCGGGACAGGGGCTTACGAGCAGTACTTC
clone size: NA; CDR3 length: 20; V gene: TRBV27; J gene: TRBJ2-3; D gene: NA; CDR3 protein: CASSFGAGRYGLGGTDTQYF; CDR3 DNA: TGTGCCAGCAGTTTTGGAGCAGGACGTTATGGACTCGGAGGAACAGATACGCAGTATTTT
clone size: few; CDR3 length: 11; V gene: TRBV20-1; J gene: TRBJ1-4; D gene: NA; CDR3 protein: CSALYYEKLFF; CDR3 DNA: TGCAGTGCTCTTTATTATGAAAAACTGTTTTTT
clone size: NA; CDR3 length: 14; V gene: TRBV10-1; J gene: TRBJ1-4; D gene: NA; CDR3 protein: CASSPWGAEEKLFF; CDR3 DNA: TGCGCCAGCAGCCCCTGGGGAGCGGAAGAAAAACTGTTTTTT
clone size: NA; CDR3 length: 16; V gene: TRBV9; J gene: TRBJ1-4; D gene: NA; CDR3 protein: CASSVGFGGRGEKLFF; CDR3 DNA: TGTGCCAGCAGCGTAGGATTCGGGGGTAGAGGAGAAAAACTGTTTTTT
clone size: NA; CDR3 length: 17; V gene: TRBV2; J gene: TRBJ2-1; D gene: TRBD1; CDR3 protein: CASSVYTGTAYYNEQFF; CDR3 DNA: TGTGCCAGCAGCGTTTATACCGGGACAGCATACTACAATGAGCAGTTCTTC